Each of the 8 T cell receptor beta chains below was sequenced from the same sample in a study of T cell responses to AZD1222 COVID-19 vaccine. Sequencing used immunoSEQ multiplex PCR; TCRdb keeps in-frame clones, though not all of them. Here the sample spans about 180,000 clones, over 85% being singletons. The sequences come from peripheral blood, collected 28 days after the second dose of the MenACWY control vaccine. The receptor source for this set is an adult who received the MenACWY meningococcal vaccine as a control.

This chain links TRBV2 with TRBJ1-2; tentatively, D is TRBD1 (6 bases). V was pared by 7 bases and J by 3 bases, with 12 bases between. Germline CDR1 reads SNHLY; CDR2 reads FYNNEI. CDR3 size: 13 residues. The CDR3 DNA reads as TGTGCCAGCATCCCCGACAGGTACTATGGCTACACCTTC. It yields the protein CASIPDRYYGYTF.

This clone was seen once. This rearrangement joins TRBV19 to TRBJ1-5; tentatively, D is TRBD1 (6 bases). Germline lookup yields CDR1 LNHDA and CDR2 SQIVND (reference sequence). Trimming cost V 4 bases and J 7 bases, with 17 bases left between them. CDR3 size: 15 residues. CDR3 sequence (DNA): TGTGCCAGTAGTACTACATGGGGGGCAGGGCAGCCCCAGCATTTT. This gives the protein CASSTTWGAGQPQHF.

This sequence joins TRBV5-1 and TRBJ1-1; D gene uncertain. The length of the CDR3 is 13 residues. V was cut by 6 bases and J by 10 bases, with 19 bases left in between. Germline lookup yields CDR1 SGHRS and CDR2 YFSETQ. Here the CDR3 DNA reads TGCGCCAGCACCCCCCACGAGGCTGGAGGAGCTTTCTTT. Its protein is CASTPHEAGGAFF.

This clone was counted once. The chain uses TRBV7-2 and TRBJ1-6; the D is unclear. There are 14 residues in the CDR3. Trimming stripped 1 base from V and 11 bases from J, with 12 bases between. Looked up from germline, CDR1 is SGHTA and CDR2 is FQGNSA. Here the CDR3 DNA reads TGTGCCAGCAGCTTAGAATTCGGCAGGACACCCCTCCACTTT. Translated: CASSLEFGRTPLHF.

This rearrangement joins TRBV20-1 to TRBJ2-7; D uncertain. CDR1 and CDR2 (germline): DFQATT, SNEGSKA (reference sequence). Between the trimmed V and J ends, which lost 4 bases and 5 bases, there was a span of 9 bases. The CDR3 length is 11 residues. The CDR3 DNA reads as TGCAGTGCTACTACAAGCAACGAGCAGTACTTC. Translating it yields CSATTSNEQYF.

The chain recombines TRBV14 with TRBJ2-7, with a weak D call TRBD2 (6 bases). From germline, CDR1 is SGHDN and CDR2 FVKESK. The V and J ends lost 4 bases and 3 bases respectively, with 19 bases between them. The CDR3 spans 16 residues. The CDR3 DNA sequence: TGTGCCAGCAGCCCAAGTGGGGCAGGGACTTACTACGAGCAGTACTTC. Translated, it gives CASSPSGAGTYYEQYF.

The V call is TRBV3-1 (or the pseudogene TRBV3-2), the J call TRBJ1-5; D remains unclear. The CDR3 sequence is 15 residues long. CDR1 is LGHDT and CDR2 is YNNKEL in the germline V gene (reference sequence). Trimming pared 3 bases from V and 0 bases from J, leaving 9 bases between. CDR3 coding DNA: TGTGCCAGCAGCCACGACCCATATAGCAATCAGCCCCAGCATTTT. It codes for CASSHDPYSNQPQHF.

The CDR3 bases are TGTGCCAGCAGCCTGGACAGGGGTTGGGGCTACACCTTC. The encoded protein is CASSLDRGWGYTF. This chain joins TRBV5-6 and TRBJ1-2, with 9 bases lining up with TRBD1. With V trimmed by 4 bases and J by 8 bases, 6 bases remained unmatched. Looked up from germline, CDR1 is SGHDT and CDR2 is YYEEEE. The CDR3 is 13 amino acids.